The clone carrying this TCR beta chain was detected only once. Its antigen is not known. The data derive from a study of OX40 agonist ivuxolimab in advanced cancers. Study context: The patients received agonistic anti-OX40 (CD134) antibody ivuxolimab. Partial responses were observed in three patients, of whom one had hepatocellular carcinoma and two had cutaneous melanoma. Melanoma, hepatocellular carcinoma, head and neck or renal cell cancer occurred in dose-escalation patients.

Clones were sequenced by immunoSEQ multiplex PCR, and TCRdb holds only the in-frame ones, with some missing. The repertoire holds some 86,000 clones, with about 95% as singletons. Per germline, CDR1 SGDLS and CDR2 YYNGEE. With 3 bases removed from V and 0 bases from J, the gap between germline ends came to 13 bases. The CDR3 is 15 amino acids. Study-wide results and caveats: At doses 0.1 to 3.0 mg/kg, CD4+ and CD8+ clones expanded.

The specimen comprised CD4+ or CD8+ T cells sorted from blood, sampled in a trial of the OX40 agonist ivuxolimab. The chain has TRBV9 and TRBJ2-7, with a weak D call TRBD2 (5 bases). This TCR came from an adult with an advanced solid tumor such as melanoma, head and neck, liver or kidney cancer. This chain's CDR3 is CASSAQEDRSYEQYF. CDR3 DNA: TGTGCCAGCAGCGCCCAGGAGGACCGCTCCTACGAGCAGTACTTC.